Below, 6 T cell receptor beta chains from the same sample are listed, as sequenced in a study of T cell responses to AZD1222 COVID-19 vaccine. Clones were read by immunoSEQ multiplex PCR, and TCRdb kept only the in-frame ones, dropping some. The sample holds around 130,000 clones; about nine tenths are singletons and the top ten take approximately 4.8%. The source material was peripheral blood, sampled on day 0 of AZD1222 vaccination. The receptors come from an adult in good health.

The genes are TRBV13 and TRBJ2-5, with 10 bases that match TRBD2. The V segment lost 2 bases and the J segment 2 bases; nucleotides outside the gene matches: 2. There are 15 residues in the CDR3. The germline gives CDR1 PRHDT, CDR2 FYEKMQ (reference sequence). The CDR3 loop reads CASSLTAGGQETQYF. CDR3 DNA sequence: TGTGCCAGCAGCTTAACAGCGGGGGGGCAAGAGACCCAGTACTTC.

The rearrangement links TRBV5-1 to TRBJ1-6; no clear D. The ends were cut back, 5 bases at V and 0 bases at J, with 9 bases in the middle. Germline lookup yields CDR1 SGHRS and CDR2 YFSETQ. CDR3 length equals 15 residues. CDR3 protein: CASSAVSSYNSPLHF. CDR3 coding DNA: TGCGCCAGCAGTGCGGTGAGCTCCTATAATTCACCCCTCCACTTT. The variable domain in full, completed from reference TRBV5-1 and TRBJ1-6, reads KAGVTQTPRYLIKTRGQQVTLSCSPISGHRSVSWYQQTPGQGLQFLFEYFSETQRNKGNFPGRFSGRQFSNSRSEMNVSTLELGDSALYLCASSAVSSYNSPLHFGNGTRLTVT.

Only one count was recorded for this clone. The chain carries TRBV3-1 (or the pseudogene TRBV3-2) and TRBJ2-5, with 11 positions matching TRBD2. The CDR3 consists of 17 residues. With V trimmed by 0 bases and J by 7 bases, 10 bases remained unmatched. Germline V gives CDR1 LGHDT, CDR2 YNNKEL (reference sequence). The CDR3 DNA is TGTGCCAGCAGCCAAGACGCCCGGACTAGCGGGTGGGGGACCCAGTACTTC. It specifies CASSQDARTSGWGTQYF.

The gene calls are TRBV5-4 and TRBJ1-2, with TRBD1 as a possible D gene (5 bases). The CDR3 has 15 residues. CDR1 and CDR2 from the germline V gene are SGHNT and YYREEE (reference sequence). Trimming removed 4 bases at V and 5 bases at J, with 18 bases between. CDR3 nucleotides: TGTGCCAGCAGCCCATCTAGCGGGGCTTATTATGGCTACACCTTC. It yields the protein CASSPSSGAYYGYTF. Full variable domain (missing parts from reference TRBV5-4 and TRBJ1-2): ETGVTQSPTHLIKTRGQQVTLRCSSQSGHNTVSWYQQALGQGPQFIFQYYREEENGRGNFPPRFSGLQFPNYSSELNVNALELDDSALYLCASSPSSGAYYGYTFGSGTRLTVV.

The rearrangement links TRBV3-1 (or the pseudogene TRBV3-2) to TRBJ2-7; maybe TRBD1 (5 bases). The CDR3 sequence is 14 residues long. CDR1 LGHDT and CDR2 YNNKEL come from the germline V gene (reference sequence). V was trimmed by 3 bases and J by 2 bases, leaving 11 bases between them. The CDR3 loop reads CASSHPDRTYEQYF. The CDR3 region has the DNA TGTGCCAGCAGCCATCCCGACAGAACCTACGAGCAGTACTTC.

The chain recombines TRBV7-2 with TRBJ2-1, with D possibly being TRBD2 (6 bases). This CDR3 is built from 15 residues. CDR1 is SGHTA and CDR2 is FQGNSA in the germline V gene. The V end was cut by 5 bases, the J end by 5 bases, with 16 bases between. The CDR3 loop reads CASSPEGAGNNEQFF. The CDR3 DNA sequence: TGTGCCAGCAGCCCCGAGGGCGCGGGAAACAATGAGCAGTTCTTC.